This TCR beta chain was obtained from a study of blood T cell repertoires in COVID-19 (dated by TCRdb to 2020 to 2022). General notes on the study: Collaborator samples came from the United States, Italy and Spain and covered acute and convalescent phases of COVID-19. The samples were drawn from the first 160 participants of the ongoing ImmuneRACE study and from more than 1,000 subjects provided by 6 global collaborators. The sample metadata nearly always contained a de-identified subject ID, COVID-19 status, age in years and sex. Subjects who had been exposed to COVID-19, were actively infected with it, or had recovered from it provided the deeply sampled blood TCRbeta repertoires that made up the dataset. The material from the prospective study consisted of cDNA or gDNA derived from T cells, B-cell-depleted T cells, or PBMCs. Where available, HLA class I and class II types were obtained from metadata supplied by the sample provider rather than from assay-based typing. The repertoires were released in a freely available public database intended as a resource for research on the immune response to SARS-CoV-2.

Participants in the prospective study were enrolled through a virtual design, were aged roughly 18 to 100 years, and lived in fewer than 30 United States geographic areas. In the prospective study, participants were assigned to cohorts based on the clinical history participants reported in a screening survey and a study questionnaire. Recovered participants in ImmuneRACE Cohort 3 were defined by two consecutive negative NP/OP PCR tests, clearance by a healthcare professional, or resolution of symptoms. Mobile phlebotomists in the prospective study collected whole blood, serum and a nasopharyngeal or oropharyngeal swab from every participant. Over an approximately 2-month period, participants in the prospective study had the option of providing additional blood draws and questionnaires. Before DNA extraction, blood samples from the prospective study were shipped at room temperature or frozen. The immunoSEQ Assay, a bias-controlled multiplex PCR, was used to amplify TCRbeta CDR3 regions from genomic DNA. As for the authors' bioinformatics: The number of nucleated cells in each sample was estimated from the amplification of reference gene primers within the assay. Sequence reads were collapsed and filtered to measure the absolute abundance of every unique TCRbeta CDR3 rearrangement. Productive Simpson clonality was computed per sample as the square root of Simpson's diversity index over productive rearrangements. Here the immuneACCESS table is served through TCRdb, limited to in-frame sequences with V and J called. Missing clones are a known gap in these copies; in checked studies unresolved V genes cover under half, and the rest lacks a known reason. V, J and clone size derive from that table, while D and trimming were established from the DNA sequence. Counted in this sample were 200,000 to 250,000 clones; about 90% of them appeared once. Under 14% of the sample is held by the ten biggest clonotypes.

Note on this clone: Its target antigen remains unknown. Per-base qualities were not stored, and no clone one base away is much larger.

Between the V and J ends, shortened by 0 bases and 1 base respectively, the junction contains 3 bases. Reading from cysteine to phenylalanine, the CDR3 counts 13 amino acids. Just the 39-base CDR3 DNA is kept, in frame starting at base 1. The CDR1 and CDR2 encoded by the germline V gene (reference sequence) are LNHNV and YYDKDF. Findings and caveats that apply to the study as a whole: The quantity of clinical and demographic metadata differed by source and by participant and was supplied without curation.

The rearranged chain carries TRBV15 and TRBJ1-2; no D segment can be confidently identified. The source material was PBMCs or T cells enriched from blood (not recorded which). This receptor was obtained from a man aged 30 to 45 who had recovered from COVID-19. The CDR3 region: CATSRDRNYGYTF. At the DNA level, the sequence is TGTGCCACCAGCAGAGACCGTAACTATGGCTACACCTTC.